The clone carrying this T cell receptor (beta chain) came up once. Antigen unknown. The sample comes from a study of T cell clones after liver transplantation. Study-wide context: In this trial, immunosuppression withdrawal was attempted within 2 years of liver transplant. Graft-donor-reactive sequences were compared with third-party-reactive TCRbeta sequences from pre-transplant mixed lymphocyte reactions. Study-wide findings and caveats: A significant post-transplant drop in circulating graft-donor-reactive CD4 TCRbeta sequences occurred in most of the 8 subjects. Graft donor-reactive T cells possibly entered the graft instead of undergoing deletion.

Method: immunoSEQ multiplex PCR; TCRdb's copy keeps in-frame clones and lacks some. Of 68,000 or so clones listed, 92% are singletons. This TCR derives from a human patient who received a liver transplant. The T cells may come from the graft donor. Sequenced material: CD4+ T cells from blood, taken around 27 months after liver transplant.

The CDR3 DNA is TGTGCCAGCAACCCATCGGGCGACGGGACACCGCAGTTCTTC. Amino acids: CASNPSGDGTPQFF. The V gene is TRBV9, the J gene TRBJ2-1, with D tentatively TRBD1 (6 bases). This CDR3 comprises 14 residues. The V gene lost 6 bases and the J gene lost 12 bases, with 22 bases spanning the gap. Germline V gives CDR1 SGDLS, CDR2 YYNGEE.